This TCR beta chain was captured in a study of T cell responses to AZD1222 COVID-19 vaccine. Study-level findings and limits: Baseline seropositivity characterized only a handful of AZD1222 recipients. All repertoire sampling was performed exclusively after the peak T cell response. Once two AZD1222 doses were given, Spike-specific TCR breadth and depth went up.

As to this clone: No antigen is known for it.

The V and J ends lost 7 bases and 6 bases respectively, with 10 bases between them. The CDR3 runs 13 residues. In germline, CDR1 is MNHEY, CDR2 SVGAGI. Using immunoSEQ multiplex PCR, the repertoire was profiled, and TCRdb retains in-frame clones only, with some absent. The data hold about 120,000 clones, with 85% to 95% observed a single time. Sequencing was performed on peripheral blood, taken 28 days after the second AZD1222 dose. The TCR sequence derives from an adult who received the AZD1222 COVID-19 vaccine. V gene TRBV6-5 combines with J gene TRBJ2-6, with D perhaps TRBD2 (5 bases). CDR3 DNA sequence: TGTGCCAGCACCTCCGGGAAGGCCAACGTCCTGACTTTC. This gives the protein CASTSGKANVLTF.